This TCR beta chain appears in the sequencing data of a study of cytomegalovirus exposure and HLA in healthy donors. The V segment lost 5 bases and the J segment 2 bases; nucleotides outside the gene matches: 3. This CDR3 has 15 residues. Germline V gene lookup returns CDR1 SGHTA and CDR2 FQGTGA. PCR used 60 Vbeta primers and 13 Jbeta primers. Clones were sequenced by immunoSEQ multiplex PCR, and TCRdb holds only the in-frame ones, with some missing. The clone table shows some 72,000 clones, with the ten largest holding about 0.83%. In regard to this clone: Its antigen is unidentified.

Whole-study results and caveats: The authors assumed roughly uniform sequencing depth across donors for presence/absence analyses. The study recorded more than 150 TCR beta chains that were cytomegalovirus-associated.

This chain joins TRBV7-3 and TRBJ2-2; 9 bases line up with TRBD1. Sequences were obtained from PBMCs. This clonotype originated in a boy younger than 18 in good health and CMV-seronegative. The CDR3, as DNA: TGTGCCAGCAGCGCGACAGGGGGAAACACCGGGGAGCTGTTTTTT. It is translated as CASSATGGNTGELFF.